This T cell receptor beta chain originates from a study of blood T cell repertoires in COVID-19. Whole-study context: The United States, Italy and Spain provided the acute and convalescent COVID-19 samples. PBMCs, B-cell-depleted T cells, or T cells were the source of the cDNA or gDNA that made up the material.

Original methodology: How many nucleated cells were present was estimated from reference gene primer amplification. Profiling relied on immunoSEQ multiplex PCR, and the TCRdb table lists in-frame clones only, not all of them. The V and J calls and clone size were taken over from that table, and D and trimming were inferred from the DNA. The top ten hold more than 2.5% of the sample, which has about 68,000 clones, approximately 90% seen once. The receptor was derived from a man aged 45-65 years with acute or convalescent COVID-19. The sequenced sample consisted of peripheral blood.

The CDR3 nucleotides are TGTGCCAGCGGAGCCACAGGGATCGATACCGGGGAGCTGTTTTTT. This sequence encodes CASGATGIDTGELFF. The chain employs TRBV6-5 and TRBJ2-2; maybe TRBD1 (6 bases). Trimming pared 8 bases from V and 5 bases from J, leaving 18 bases between. CDR1 MNHEY and CDR2 SVGAGI come from the germline V gene. CDR3 size: 15 residues.